This TCR beta chain was profiled in a study of cytomegalovirus exposure and HLA in healthy donors. V dropped 0 bases and J dropped 2 bases, with 13 bases sitting between them. Germline V gene sequence: CDR1 MGHRA, CDR2 YSYEKL. The CDR3 extends over 16 amino acids. Amplification used 60 Vbeta primers and 13 Jbeta primers. The data were produced by immunoSEQ multiplex PCR, yet TCRdb's version contains in-frame clones alone and is incomplete. The table includes 150,000 to 200,000 clones, over 70% detected once. Input material: PBMCs. The chain combines TRBV4-1 with TRBJ1-2; no firm D call. The TCR was taken from a woman in her twenties or thirties in good health and CMV-seronegative. CDR3 DNA: TGCGCCAGCAGCCAAGATTTTCTTCGGTTGAACTATGGCTACACCTTC. Translated: CASSQDFLRLNYGYTF.